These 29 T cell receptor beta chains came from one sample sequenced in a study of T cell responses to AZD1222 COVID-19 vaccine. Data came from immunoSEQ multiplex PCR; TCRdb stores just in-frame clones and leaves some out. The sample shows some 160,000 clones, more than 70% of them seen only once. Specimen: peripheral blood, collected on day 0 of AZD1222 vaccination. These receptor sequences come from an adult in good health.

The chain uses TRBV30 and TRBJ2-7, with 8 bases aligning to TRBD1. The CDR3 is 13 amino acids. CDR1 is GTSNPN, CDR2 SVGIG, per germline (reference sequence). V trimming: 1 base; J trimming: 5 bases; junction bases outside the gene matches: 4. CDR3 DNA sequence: TGTGCCTGGAGTGGGCAGGGGGCCAACGAGCAGTACTTC. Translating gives CAWSGQGANEQYF. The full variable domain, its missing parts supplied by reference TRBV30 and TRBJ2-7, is SQTIHQWPATLVQPVGSPLSLECTVEGTSNPNLYWYRQAAGRGLQLLFYSVGIGQISSEVPQNLSASRPQDRQFILSSKKLLLSDSGFYLCAWSGQGANEQYFGPGTRLTVT.

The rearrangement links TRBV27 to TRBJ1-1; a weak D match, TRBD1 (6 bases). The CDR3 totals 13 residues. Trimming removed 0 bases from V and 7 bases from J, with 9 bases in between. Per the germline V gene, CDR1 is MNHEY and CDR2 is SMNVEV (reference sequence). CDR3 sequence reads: CASSLSQGFEAFF. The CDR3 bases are TGTGCCAGCAGTTTATCCCAGGGGTTTGAAGCTTTCTTT.

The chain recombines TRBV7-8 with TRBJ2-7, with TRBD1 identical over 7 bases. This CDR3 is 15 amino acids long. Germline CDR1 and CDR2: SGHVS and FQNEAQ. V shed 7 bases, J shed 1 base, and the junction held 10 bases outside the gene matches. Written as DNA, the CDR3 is TGTGCCAGCACCTTTAGCCGGGACAGTTCCTACGAGCAGTACTTC. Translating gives CASTFSRDSSYEQYF. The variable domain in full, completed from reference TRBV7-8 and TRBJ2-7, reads GAGVSQSPRYKVAKRGQDVALRCDPISGHVSLFWYQQALGQGPEFLTYFQNEAQLDKSGLPSDRFFAERPEGSVSTLKIQRTQQEDSAVYLCASTFSRDSSYEQYFGPGTRLTVT.

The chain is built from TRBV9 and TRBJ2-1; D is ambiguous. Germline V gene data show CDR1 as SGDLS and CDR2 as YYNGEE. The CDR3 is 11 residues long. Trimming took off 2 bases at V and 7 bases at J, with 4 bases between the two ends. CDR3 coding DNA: TGTGCCAGCAGCGTCCAAAATGAGCAGTTCTTC. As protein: CASSVQNEQFF.

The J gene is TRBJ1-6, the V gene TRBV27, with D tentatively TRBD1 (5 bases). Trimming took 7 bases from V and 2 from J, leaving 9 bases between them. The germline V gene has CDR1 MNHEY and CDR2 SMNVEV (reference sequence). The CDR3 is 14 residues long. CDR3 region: CASTGRAYNSPLHF. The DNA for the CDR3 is TGTGCCAGCACAGGGAGGGCCTATAATTCACCCCTCCACTTT.

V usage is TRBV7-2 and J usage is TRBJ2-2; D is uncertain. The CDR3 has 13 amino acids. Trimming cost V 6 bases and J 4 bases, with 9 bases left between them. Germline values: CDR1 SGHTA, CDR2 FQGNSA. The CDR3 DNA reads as TGTGCCAGCAGGTCGGTCGCCACCGGGGAGCTGTTTTTT. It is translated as CASRSVATGELFF.

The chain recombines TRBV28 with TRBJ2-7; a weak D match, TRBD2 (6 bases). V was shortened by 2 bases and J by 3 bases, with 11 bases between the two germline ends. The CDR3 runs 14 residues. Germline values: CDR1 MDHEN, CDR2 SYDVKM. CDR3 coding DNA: TGTGCCAGCAGTTTAGCGGGAAGAAACTACGAGCAGTACTTC. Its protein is CASSLAGRNYEQYF.

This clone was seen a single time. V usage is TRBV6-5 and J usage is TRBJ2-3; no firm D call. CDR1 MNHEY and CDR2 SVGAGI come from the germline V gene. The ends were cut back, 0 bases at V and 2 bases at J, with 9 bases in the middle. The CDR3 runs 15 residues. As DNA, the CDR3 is TGTGCCAGCAGTTACTCTACCCGGAACACAGATACGCAGTATTTT. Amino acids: CASSYSTRNTDTQYF.

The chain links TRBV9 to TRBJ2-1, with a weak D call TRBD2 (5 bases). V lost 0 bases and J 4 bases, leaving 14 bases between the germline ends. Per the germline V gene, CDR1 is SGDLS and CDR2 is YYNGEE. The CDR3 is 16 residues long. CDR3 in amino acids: CASSVGRPLLYNEQFF. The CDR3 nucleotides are TGTGCCAGCAGCGTAGGGAGGCCCCTCTTATACAATGAGCAGTTCTTC. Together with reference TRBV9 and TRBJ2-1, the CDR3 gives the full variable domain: DSGVTQTPKHLITATGQRVTLRCSPRSGDLSVYWYQQSLDQGLQFLIQYYNGEERAKGNILERFSAQQFPDLHSELNLSSLELGDSALYFCASSVGRPLLYNEQFFGPGTRLTVL.

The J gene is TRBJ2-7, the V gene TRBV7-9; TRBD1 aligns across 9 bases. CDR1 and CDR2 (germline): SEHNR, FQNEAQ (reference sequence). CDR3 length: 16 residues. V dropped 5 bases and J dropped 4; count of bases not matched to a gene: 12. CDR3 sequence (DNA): TGTGCCAGCAGCCATGGTGGCGGGACAGGGTCTTACGAGCAGTACTTC. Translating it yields CASSHGGGTGSYEQYF.

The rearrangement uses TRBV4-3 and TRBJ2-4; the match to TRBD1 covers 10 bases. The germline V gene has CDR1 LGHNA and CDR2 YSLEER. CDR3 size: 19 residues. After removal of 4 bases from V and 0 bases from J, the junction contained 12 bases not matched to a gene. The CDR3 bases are TGCGCCAGCAGCCCGCGGGGGACAGGGGAGAATCTAGCCAAAAACATTCAGTACTTC. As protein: CASSPRGTGENLAKNIQYF.

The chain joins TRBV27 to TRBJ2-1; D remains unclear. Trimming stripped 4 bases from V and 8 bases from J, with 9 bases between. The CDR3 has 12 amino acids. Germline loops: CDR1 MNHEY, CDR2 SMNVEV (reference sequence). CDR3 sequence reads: CASSSRSDEQFF. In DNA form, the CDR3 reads TGTGCCAGCAGTTCCCGGTCGGATGAGCAGTTCTTC.

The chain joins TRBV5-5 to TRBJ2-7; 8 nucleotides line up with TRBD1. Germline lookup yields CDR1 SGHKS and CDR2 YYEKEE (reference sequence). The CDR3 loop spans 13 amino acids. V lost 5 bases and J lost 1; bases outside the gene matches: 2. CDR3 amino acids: CASRGDRSYEQYF. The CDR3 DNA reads TGTGCCAGCAGGGGGGACAGGTCCTACGAGCAGTACTTC.

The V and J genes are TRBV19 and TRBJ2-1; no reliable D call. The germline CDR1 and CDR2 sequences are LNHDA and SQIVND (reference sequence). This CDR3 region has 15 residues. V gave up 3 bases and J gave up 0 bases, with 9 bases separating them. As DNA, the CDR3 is TGTGCCAGTAGTATCAGTGGGGACTCCTACAATGAGCAGTTCTTC. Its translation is CASSISGDSYNEQFF.

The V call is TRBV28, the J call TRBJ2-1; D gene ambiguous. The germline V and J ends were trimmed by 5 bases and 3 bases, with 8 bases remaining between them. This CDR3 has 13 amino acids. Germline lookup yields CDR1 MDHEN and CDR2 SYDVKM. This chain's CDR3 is CASSPGHYNEQFF. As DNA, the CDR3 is TGTGCCAGCAGTCCGGGCCACTACAATGAGCAGTTCTTC.

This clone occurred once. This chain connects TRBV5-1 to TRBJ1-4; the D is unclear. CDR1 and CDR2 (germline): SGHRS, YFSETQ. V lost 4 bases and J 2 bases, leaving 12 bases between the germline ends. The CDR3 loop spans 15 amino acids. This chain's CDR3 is CASSPVGSTNEKLFF. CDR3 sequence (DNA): TGCGCCAGCAGCCCGGTGGGGTCGACTAATGAAAAACTGTTTTTT.

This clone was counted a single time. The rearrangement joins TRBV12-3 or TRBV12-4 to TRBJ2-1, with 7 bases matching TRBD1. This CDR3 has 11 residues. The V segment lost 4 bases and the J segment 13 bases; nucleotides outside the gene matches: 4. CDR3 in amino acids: CASSWDSSQFF. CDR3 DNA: TGTGCCAGCAGTTGGGACAGCTCACAGTTCTTC.

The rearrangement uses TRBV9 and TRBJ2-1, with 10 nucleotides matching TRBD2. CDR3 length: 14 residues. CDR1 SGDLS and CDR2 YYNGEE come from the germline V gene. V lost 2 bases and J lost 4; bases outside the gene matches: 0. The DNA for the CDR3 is TGTGCCAGCAGCGTTAGCGGGAGGTACAATGAGCAGTTCTTC. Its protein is CASSVSGRYNEQFF.

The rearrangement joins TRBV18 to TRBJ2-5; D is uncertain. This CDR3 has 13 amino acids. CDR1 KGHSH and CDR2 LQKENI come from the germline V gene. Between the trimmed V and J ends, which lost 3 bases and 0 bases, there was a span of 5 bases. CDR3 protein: CASSPFDQETQYF. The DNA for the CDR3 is TGTGCCAGCTCACCCTTTGACCAAGAGACCCAGTACTTC.

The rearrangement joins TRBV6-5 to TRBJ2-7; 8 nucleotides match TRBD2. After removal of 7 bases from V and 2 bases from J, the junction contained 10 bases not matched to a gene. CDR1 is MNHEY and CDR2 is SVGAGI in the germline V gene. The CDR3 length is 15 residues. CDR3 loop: CASTPSGLAPYEQYF. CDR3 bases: TGTGCCAGCACCCCTTCTGGACTAGCTCCCTACGAGCAGTACTTC.

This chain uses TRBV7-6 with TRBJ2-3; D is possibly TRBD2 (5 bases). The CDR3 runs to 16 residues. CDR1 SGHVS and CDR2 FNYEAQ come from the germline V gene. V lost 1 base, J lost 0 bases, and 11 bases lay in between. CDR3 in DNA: TGTGCCAGCAGCTTAGGTAGCGCGATGAGCACAGATACGCAGTATTTT. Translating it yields CASSLGSAMSTDTQYF. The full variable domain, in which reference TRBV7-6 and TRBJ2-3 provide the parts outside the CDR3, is GAGVSQSPRYKVTKRGQDVALRCDPISGHVSLYWYRQALGQGPEFLTYFNYEAQQDKSGLPNDRFSAERPEGSISTLTIQRTEQRDSAMYRCASSLGSAMSTDTQYFGPGTRLTVL.

The CDR3 region has the DNA TGTGCCAGCAGCTTTTCCAGGGACAGCTGGAACACTGAAGCTTTCTTT. Its translation: CASSFSRDSWNTEAFF. This chain connects TRBV28 to TRBJ1-1; 7 bases match TRBD1. V shed 6 bases, J shed 1 base, and the junction held 11 bases outside the gene matches. Germline lookup yields CDR1 MDHEN and CDR2 SYDVKM. The CDR3 is 16 residues long.

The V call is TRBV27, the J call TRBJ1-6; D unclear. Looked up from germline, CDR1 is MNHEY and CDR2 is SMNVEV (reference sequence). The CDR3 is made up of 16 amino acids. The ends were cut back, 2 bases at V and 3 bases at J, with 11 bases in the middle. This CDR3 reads CASSLRNSRYNSPLHF. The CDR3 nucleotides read TGTGCCAGCAGTTTAAGGAACAGCCGCTATAATTCACCCCTCCACTTT.

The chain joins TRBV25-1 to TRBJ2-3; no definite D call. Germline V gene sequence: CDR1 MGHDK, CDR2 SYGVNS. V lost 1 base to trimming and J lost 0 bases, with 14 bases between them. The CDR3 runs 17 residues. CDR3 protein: CASSESGSSLSTDTQYF. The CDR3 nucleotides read TGTGCCAGCAGTGAATCCGGCAGCTCCCTAAGCACAGATACGCAGTATTTT.

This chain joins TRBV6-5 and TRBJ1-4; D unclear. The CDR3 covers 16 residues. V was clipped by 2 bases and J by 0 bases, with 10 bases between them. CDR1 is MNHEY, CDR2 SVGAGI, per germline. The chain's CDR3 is CASSYSGPATNEKLFF. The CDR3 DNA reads TGTGCCAGCAGTTACAGTGGACCTGCAACTAATGAAAAACTGTTTTTT.

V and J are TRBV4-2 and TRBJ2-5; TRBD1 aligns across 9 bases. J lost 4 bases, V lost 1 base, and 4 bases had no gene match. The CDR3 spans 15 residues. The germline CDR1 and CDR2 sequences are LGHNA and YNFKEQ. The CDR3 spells CASSQGTDRGETQYF. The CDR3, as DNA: TGTGCCAGCAGCCAAGGGACGGACAGGGGAGAGACCCAGTACTTC.

The CDR3 protein is CASSDPTGYAYSNQPQHF. CDR3 bases: TGTGCCAGCAGTGACCCGACAGGGTATGCCTATAGCAATCAGCCCCAGCATTTT. The chain joins TRBV6-4 to TRBJ1-5; 7 bases map to TRBD1. Germline values: CDR1 MRHNA, CDR2 SNTAGT. The CDR3 runs 18 residues. Germline trimming cut 2 bases from V and 0 bases from J; bases unmatched to any gene: 10.

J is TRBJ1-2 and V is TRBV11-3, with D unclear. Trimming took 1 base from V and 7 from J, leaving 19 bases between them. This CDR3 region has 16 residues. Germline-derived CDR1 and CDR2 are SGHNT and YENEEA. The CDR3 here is CASSLGVRVYGCGYTF. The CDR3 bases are TGTGCCAGCAGCTTAGGAGTCCGGGTCTACGGCTGTGGCTACACCTTC. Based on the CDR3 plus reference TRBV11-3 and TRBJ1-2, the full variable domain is EAGVVQSPRYKIIEKKQPVAFWCNPISGHNTLYWYLQNLGQGPELLIRYENEEAVDDSQLPKDRFSAERLKGVDSTLKIQPAELGDSAVYLCASSLGVRVYGCGYTFGSGTRLTVV.

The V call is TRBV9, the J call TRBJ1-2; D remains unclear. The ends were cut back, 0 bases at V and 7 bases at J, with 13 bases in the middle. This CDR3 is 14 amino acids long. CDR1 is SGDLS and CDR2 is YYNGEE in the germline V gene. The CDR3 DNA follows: TGTGCCAGCAGCGTAGGTGCGGAGCGGAGTGGCTACACCTTC. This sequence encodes CASSVGAERSGYTF.